These 8 T cell receptor beta chains share one sample of origin, sequenced in a study of blood T cell repertoires in COVID-19. TCRdb's table, derived via immunoSEQ multiplex PCR, lists solely in-frame clones and lacks some. The table lists 80,000 to 100,000 clones, approximately 81% of them singletons. Sequencing was performed on peripheral blood. The source is a man aged 55 to 70 with acute or convalescent COVID-19.

The J gene is TRBJ1-4, the V gene TRBV6-6; 7 bases match TRBD1. V gave up 5 bases and J gave up 2 bases; unmatched junction bases: 5. CDR3 length: 15 amino acids. CDR1 and CDR2 from the germline V gene are MNHNY and SVGAGI (reference sequence). CDR3 loop: CASSAQGITNEKLFF. The CDR3 region has the DNA TGTGCCAGCAGTGCACAGGGGATTACTAATGAAAAACTGTTTTTT.

A single count supports this clone. The gene calls are TRBV29-1 and TRBJ1-2, with TRBD1 identical over 10 bases. Germline loops: CDR1 SQVTM, CDR2 ANQGSEA. V dropped 8 bases and J dropped 7; count of bases not matched to a gene: 7. The CDR3 has 12 amino acids. CDR3 in DNA: TGCAGCCTGGGGGACAGGGGACGTGGCTACACCTTC. It translates to CSLGDRGRGYTF. The variable domain in full, with the rest retrieved from reference TRBV29-1 and TRBJ1-2, is SAVISQKPSRDICQRGTSLTIQCQVDSQVTMMFWYRQQPGQSLTLIATANQGSEATYESGFVIDKFPISRPNLTFSTLTVSNMSPEDSSIYLCSLGDRGRGYTFGSGTRLTVV.

The J gene is TRBJ2-1, the V gene TRBV10-1; perhaps TRBD2 as D (6 bases). This CDR3 is 15 amino acids long. Germline-derived CDR1 and CDR2 are WNHNN and SYGVQD (reference sequence). V gave up 2 bases and J gave up 6 bases, with 14 bases separating them. The CDR3 sequence is CASSESGYASNEQFF. The CDR3 nucleotides read TGCGCCAGCAGTGAGAGCGGGTACGCGTCCAATGAGCAGTTCTTC.

The chain uses TRBV5-1 and TRBJ2-7; 8 bases fit TRBD1. V lost 0 bases to trimming and J lost 5 bases; unmatched junction nucleotides: 7. The CDR3 runs 15 residues. Germline V gene lookup returns CDR1 SGHRS and CDR2 YFSETQ. CDR3 nucleotides: TGCGCCAGCAGCTTGGGGACAGGGAAACCCCACGAGCAGTACTTC. It encodes CASSLGTGKPHEQYF.

The chain has TRBV4-1 and TRBJ1-1, with 10 bases aligning to TRBD1. Germline CDR1 reads MGHRA; CDR2 reads YSYEKL. The CDR3 extends over 17 amino acids. The ends lost 5 bases at V and 5 bases at J; junction bases unmatched: 14. The CDR3 DNA follows: TGCGCCAGCAGCTCCTATGGGACAGGGGTTCGAGTAACTGAAGCTTTCTTT. Translation gives CASSSYGTGVRVTEAFF.

This chain joins TRBV5-4 and TRBJ2-4, with TRBD1 matching over 8 bases. CDR3 length: 13 amino acids. CDR1 SGHNT and CDR2 YYREEE come from the germline V gene (reference sequence). Trimming removed 4 bases from V and 7 bases from J; junction bases left unmatched: 4. CDR3 nucleotide sequence: TGTGCCAGCAGCCTATGGACAGGGAACATTCAGTACTTC. This gives the protein CASSLWTGNIQYF.

V gene TRBV2 combines with J gene TRBJ1-2, with D unresolved. Germline loops: CDR1 SNHLY, CDR2 FYNNEI. The CDR3 contains 11 residues. V was shortened by 6 bases and J by 7 bases, with 9 bases between the two germline ends. The CDR3 reads CASSPLLGYTF. As DNA, the CDR3 is TGTGCCAGCAGCCCCCTCCTTGGCTACACCTTC.

This clone was recorded only once. CDR3 loop: CAWSVPQGNQPQHF. The CDR3 DNA sequence: TGTGCCTGGAGTGTCCCACAGGGTAATCAGCCCCAGCATTTT. The chain has TRBV30 and TRBJ1-5, with a tentative D call TRBD1 (6 bases). This CDR3 contains 14 residues. V lost 0 bases to trimming and J lost 4 bases, with 10 bases between them. The germline V gene has CDR1 GTSNPN and CDR2 SVGIG (reference sequence).